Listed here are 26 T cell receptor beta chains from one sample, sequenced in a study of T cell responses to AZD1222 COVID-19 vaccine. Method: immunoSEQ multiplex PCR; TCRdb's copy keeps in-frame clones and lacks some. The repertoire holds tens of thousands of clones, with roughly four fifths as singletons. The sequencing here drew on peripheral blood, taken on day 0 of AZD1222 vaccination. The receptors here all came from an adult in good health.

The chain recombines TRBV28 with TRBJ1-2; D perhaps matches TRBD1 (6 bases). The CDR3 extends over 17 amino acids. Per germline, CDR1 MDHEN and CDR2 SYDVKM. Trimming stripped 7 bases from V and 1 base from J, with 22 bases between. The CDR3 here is CASTPGGRASYNYGYTF. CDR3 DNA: TGTGCCAGCACCCCGGGGGGCAGGGCCTCTTATAACTATGGCTACACCTTC.

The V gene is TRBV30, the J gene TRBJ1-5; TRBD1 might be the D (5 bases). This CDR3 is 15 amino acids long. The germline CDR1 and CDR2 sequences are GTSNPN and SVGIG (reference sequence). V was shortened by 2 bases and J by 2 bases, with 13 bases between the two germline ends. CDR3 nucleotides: TGTGCCTGGAGTCCCCCGTGGGGGGGCAATCAGCCCCAGCATTTT. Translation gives CAWSPPWGGNQPQHF.

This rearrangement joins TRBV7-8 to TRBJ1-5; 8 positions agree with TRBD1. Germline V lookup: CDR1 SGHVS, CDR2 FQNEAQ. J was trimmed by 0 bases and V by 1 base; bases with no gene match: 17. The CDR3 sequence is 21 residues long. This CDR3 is CASSLGPGQGHRGYSNQPQHF. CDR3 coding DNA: TGTGCCAGCAGCTTAGGGCCTGGACAGGGACATAGGGGATATAGCAATCAGCCCCAGCATTTT.

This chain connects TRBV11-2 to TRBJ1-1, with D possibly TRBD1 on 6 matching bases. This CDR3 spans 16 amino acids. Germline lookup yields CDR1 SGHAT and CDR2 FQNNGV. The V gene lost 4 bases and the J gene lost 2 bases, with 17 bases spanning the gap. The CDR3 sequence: CASSSPLQGSNTEAFF. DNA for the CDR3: TGTGCCAGCAGCTCACCTTTACAGGGATCCAACACTGAAGCTTTCTTT.

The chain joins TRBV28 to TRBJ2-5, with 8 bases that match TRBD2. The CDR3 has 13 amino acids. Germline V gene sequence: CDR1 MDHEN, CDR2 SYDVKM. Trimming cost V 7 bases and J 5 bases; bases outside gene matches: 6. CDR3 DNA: TGTGCCAGCAACCCCACGGGGGGGGAGACCCAGTACTTC. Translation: CASNPTGGETQYF. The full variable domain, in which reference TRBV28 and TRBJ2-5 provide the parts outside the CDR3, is DVKVTQSSRYLVKRTGEKVFLECVQDMDHENMFWYRQDPGLGLRLIYFSYDVKMKEKGDIPEGYSVSREKKERFSLILESASTNQTSMYLCASNPTGGETQYFGPGTRLLVL.

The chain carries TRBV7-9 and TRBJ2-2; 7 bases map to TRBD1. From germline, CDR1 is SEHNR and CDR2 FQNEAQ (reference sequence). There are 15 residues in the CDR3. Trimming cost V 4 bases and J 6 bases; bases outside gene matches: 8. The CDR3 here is CASSSDRLGAGELFF. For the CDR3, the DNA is TGTGCCAGCAGCTCGGACAGGCTAGGGGCCGGGGAGCTGTTTTTT.

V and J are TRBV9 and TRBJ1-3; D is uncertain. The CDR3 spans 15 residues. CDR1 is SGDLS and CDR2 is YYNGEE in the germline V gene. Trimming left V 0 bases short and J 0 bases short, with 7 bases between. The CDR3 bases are TGTGCCAGCAGCGTAGATCCTGGCTCTGGAAACACCATATATTTT. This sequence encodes CASSVDPGSGNTIYF.

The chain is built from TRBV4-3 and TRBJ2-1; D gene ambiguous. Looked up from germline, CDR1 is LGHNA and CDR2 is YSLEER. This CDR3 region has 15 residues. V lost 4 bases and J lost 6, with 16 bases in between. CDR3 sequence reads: CASSRETRTVNEQFF. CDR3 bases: TGCGCCAGCAGCCGGGAAACCAGGACGGTCAATGAGCAGTTCTTC.

The CDR3 coding sequence is TGTGCCAGCAGCTTGGGACAGGGGGCCTACGAGCAGTACTTC. It encodes CASSLGQGAYEQYF. V is TRBV5-6 and J is TRBJ2-7, with 9 nucleotides matching TRBD1. CDR1 SGHDT and CDR2 YYEEEE come from the germline V gene. The J segment lost 2 bases and the V segment lost 0 bases, leaving 0 bases of the junction unmatched. The length of the CDR3 is 14 residues.

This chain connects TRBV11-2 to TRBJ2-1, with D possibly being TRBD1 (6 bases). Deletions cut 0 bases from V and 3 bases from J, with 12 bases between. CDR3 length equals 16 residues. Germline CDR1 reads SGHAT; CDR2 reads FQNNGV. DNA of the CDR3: TGTGCCAGCAGCTTAGACCCCGGGACAAACTACAATGAGCAGTTCTTC. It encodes CASSLDPGTNYNEQFF.

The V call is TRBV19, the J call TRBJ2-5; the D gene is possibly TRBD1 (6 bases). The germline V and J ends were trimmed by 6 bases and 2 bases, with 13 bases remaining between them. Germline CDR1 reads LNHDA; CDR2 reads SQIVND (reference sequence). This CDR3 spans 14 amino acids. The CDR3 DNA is TGTGCCAGTAGACCAACAGGGTTGCAAGAGACCCAGTACTTC. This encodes CASRPTGLQETQYF. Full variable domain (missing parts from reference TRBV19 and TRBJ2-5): DGGITQSPKYLFRKEGQNVTLSCEQNLNHDAMYWYRQDPGQGLRLIYYSQIVNDFQKGDIAEGYSVSREKKESFPLTVTSAQKNPTAFYLCASRPTGLQETQYFGPGTRLLVL.

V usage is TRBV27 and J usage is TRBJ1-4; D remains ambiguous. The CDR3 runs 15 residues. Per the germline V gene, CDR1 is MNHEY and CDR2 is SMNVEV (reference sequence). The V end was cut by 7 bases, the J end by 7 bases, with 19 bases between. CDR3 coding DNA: TGTGCCAGCACGTCGGCCGGGGAGGTTGCTGAAAAACTGTTTTTT. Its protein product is CASTSAGEVAEKLFF.

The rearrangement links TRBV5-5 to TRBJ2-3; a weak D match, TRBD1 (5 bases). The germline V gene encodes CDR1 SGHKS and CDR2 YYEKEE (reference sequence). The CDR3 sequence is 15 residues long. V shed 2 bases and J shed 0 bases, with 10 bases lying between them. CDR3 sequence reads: CASSFTWGSTDTQYF. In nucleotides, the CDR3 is TGTGCCAGCAGCTTCACATGGGGCAGCACAGATACGCAGTATTTT.

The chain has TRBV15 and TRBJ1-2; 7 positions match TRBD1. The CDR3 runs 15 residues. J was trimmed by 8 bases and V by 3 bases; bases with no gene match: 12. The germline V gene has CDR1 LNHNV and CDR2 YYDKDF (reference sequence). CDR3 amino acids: CATSSALTGLGGYTF. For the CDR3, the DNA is TGTGCCACCAGCAGCGCCTTGACAGGGTTGGGCGGCTACACCTTC.

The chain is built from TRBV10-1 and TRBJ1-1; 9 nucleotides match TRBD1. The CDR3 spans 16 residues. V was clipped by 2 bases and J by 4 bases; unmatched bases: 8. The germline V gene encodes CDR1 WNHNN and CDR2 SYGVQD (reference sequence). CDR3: CASSERGGTGTTEAFF. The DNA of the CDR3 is TGCGCCAGCAGTGAGAGGGGTGGGACAGGGACCACTGAAGCTTTCTTT.

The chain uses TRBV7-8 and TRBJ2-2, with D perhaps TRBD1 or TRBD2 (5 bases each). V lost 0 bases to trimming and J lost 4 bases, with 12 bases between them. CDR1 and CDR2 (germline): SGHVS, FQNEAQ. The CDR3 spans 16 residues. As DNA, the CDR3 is TGTGCCAGCAGCTTAGCGCTGGGACGCAGCACCGGGGAGCTGTTTTTT. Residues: CASSLALGRSTGELFF.

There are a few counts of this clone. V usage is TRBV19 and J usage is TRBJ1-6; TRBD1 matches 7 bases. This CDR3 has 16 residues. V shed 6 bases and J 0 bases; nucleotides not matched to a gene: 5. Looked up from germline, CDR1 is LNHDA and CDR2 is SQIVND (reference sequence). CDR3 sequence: CASRGQLSSYNSPLHF. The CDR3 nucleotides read TGTGCCAGTAGGGGACAGTTAAGCTCCTATAATTCACCCCTCCACTTT. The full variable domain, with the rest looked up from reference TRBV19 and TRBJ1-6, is DGGITQSPKYLFRKEGQNVTLSCEQNLNHDAMYWYRQDPGQGLRLIYYSQIVNDFQKGDIAEGYSVSREKKESFPLTVTSAQKNPTAFYLCASRGQLSSYNSPLHFGNGTRLTVT.

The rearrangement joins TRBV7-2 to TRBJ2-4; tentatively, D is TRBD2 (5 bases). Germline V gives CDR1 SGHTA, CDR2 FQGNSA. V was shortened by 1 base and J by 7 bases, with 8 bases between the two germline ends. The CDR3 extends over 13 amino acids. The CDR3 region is CASSLGGPNIQYF. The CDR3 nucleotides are TGTGCCAGCAGCTTAGGAGGGCCGAACATTCAGTACTTC.

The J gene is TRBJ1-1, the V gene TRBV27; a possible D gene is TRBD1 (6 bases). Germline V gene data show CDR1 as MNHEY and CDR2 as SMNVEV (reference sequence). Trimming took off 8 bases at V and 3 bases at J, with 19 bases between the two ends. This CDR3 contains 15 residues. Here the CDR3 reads CASLKAGAIYTEAFF. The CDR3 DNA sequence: TGTGCCAGCTTAAAGGCAGGGGCTATATACACTGAAGCTTTCTTT.

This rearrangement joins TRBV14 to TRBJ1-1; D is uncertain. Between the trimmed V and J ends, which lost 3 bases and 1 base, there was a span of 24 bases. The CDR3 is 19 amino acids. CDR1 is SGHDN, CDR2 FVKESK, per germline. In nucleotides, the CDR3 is TGTGCCAGCAGCCATCTACCCCGTGCGGGGTTGGTTCGGAACACTGAAGCTTTCTTT. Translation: CASSHLPRAGLVRNTEAFF.

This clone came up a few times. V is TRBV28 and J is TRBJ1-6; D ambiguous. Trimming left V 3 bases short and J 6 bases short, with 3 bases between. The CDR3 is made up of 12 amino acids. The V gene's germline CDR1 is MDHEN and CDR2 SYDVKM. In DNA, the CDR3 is TGTGCCAGCAGTTTCGGTAATTCACCCCTCCACTTT. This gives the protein CASSFGNSPLHF.

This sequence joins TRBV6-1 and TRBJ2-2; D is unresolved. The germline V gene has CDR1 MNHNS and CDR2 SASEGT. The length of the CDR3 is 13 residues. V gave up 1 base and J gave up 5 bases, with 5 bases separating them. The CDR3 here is CASSEVGTGELFF. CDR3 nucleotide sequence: TGTGCCAGCAGTGAAGTGGGGACCGGGGAGCTGTTTTTT.

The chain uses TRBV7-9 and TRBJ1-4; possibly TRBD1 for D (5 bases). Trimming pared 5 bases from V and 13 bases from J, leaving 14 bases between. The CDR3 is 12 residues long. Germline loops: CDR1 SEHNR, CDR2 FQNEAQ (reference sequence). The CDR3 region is CASSPGRIRLFF. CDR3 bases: TGTGCCAGCAGCCCGGGACGGATTAGACTGTTTTTT.

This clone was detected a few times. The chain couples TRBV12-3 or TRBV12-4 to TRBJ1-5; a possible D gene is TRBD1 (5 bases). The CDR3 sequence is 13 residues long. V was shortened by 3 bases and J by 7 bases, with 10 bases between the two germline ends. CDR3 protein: CASSLGGKQPQHF. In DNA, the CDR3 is TGTGCCAGCAGTTTGGGGGGGAAGCAGCCCCAGCATTTT.

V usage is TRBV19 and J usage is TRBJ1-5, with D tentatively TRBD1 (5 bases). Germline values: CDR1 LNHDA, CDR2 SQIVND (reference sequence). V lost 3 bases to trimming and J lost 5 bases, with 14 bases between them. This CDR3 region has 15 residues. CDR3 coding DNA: TGTGCCAGTAGTATGGCCCTGCGGGGGGATCAGCCCCAGCATTTT. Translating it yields CASSMALRGDQPQHF.

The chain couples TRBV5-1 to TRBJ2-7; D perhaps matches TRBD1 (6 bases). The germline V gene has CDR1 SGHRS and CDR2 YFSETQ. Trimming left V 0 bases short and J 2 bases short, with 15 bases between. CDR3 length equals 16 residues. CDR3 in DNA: TGCGCCAGCAGCTTGGCCCCAGGGGTGATGACCTACGAGCAGTACTTC. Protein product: CASSLAPGVMTYEQYF.